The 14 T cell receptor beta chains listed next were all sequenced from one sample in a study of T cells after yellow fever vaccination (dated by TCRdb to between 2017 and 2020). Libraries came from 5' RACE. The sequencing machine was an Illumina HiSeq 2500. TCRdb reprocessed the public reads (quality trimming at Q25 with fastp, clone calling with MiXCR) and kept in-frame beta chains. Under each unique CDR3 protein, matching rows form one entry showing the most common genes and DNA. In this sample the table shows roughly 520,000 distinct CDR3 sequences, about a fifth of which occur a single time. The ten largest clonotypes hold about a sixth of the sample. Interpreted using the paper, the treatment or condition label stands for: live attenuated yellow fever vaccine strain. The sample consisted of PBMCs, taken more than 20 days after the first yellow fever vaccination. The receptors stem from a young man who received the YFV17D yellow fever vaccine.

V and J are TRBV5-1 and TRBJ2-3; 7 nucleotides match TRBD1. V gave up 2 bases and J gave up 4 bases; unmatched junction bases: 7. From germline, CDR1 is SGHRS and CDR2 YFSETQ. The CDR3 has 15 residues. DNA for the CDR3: TGCGCCAGCAGCTTCCGACAGGGTTTGGCAGATACGCAGTATTTT. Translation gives CASSFRQGLADTQYF.

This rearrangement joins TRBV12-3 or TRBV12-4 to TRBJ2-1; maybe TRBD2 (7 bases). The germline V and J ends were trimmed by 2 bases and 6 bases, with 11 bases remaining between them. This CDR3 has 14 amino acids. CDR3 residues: CASSLMGGPNEQFF. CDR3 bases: TGTGCCAGCAGTTTAATGGGGGGGCCCAATGAGCAGTTCTTC.

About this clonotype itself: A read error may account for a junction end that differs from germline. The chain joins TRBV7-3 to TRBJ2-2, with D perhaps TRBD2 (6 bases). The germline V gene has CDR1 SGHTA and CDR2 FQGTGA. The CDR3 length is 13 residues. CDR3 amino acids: CASSGGNAGELFF. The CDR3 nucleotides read TGTGCCAGCAGTGGGGGGAACGCCGGGGAGCTGTTTTTT.

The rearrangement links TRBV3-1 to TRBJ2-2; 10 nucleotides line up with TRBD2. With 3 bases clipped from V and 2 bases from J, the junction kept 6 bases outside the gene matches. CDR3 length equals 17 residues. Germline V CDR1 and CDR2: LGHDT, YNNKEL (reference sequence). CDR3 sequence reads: CASSQQTSGRNTGELFF. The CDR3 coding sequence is TGTGCCAGCAGCCAGCAGACTAGCGGGCGAAACACCGGGGAGCTGTTTTTT.

DNA of the CDR3: TGCAGTGCTGGCGACGGGACAGATAGCAATCAGCCCCAGCATTTT. The encoded protein is CSAGDGTDSNQPQHF. The chain recombines TRBV20-1 with TRBJ1-5, with 7 bases identical to TRBD1. The CDR3 is 15 residues long. Germline V gene sequence: CDR1 DFQATT, CDR2 SNEGSKA (reference sequence). Trimming cost V 5 bases and J 0 bases; bases outside gene matches: 7.

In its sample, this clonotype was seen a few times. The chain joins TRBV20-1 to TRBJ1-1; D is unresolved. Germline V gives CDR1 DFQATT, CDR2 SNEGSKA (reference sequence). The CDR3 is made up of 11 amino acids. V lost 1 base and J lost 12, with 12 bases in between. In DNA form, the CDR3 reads TGCAGTGCTAGAGCCCAGCCGTGGACTTTCTTT. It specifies CSARAQPWTFF.

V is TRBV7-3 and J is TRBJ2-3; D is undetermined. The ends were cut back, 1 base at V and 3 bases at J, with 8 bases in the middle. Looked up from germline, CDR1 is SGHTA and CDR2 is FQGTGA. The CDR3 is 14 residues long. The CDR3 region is CASSLSMSTDTQYF. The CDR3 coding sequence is TGTGCCAGCAGCTTAAGTATGTCGACAGATACGCAGTATTTT. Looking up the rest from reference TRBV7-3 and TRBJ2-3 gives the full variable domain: GAGVSQTPSNKVTEKGKYVELRCDPISGHTALYWYRQSLGQGPEFLIYFQGTGAADDSGLPNDRFFAVRPEGSVSTLKIQRTERGDSAVYLCASSLSMSTDTQYFGPGTRLTVL.

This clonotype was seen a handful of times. The CDR3 DNA reads TGTGCCAGCAGTTGGGGAACCTATGGCTACACCTTC. It is translated as CASSWGTYGYTF. J is TRBJ1-2 and V is TRBV28; D is unresolved. Deletions cut 4 bases from V and 4 bases from J, with 7 bases between. The germline V gene has CDR1 MDHEN and CDR2 SYDVKM. This CDR3 contains 12 residues.

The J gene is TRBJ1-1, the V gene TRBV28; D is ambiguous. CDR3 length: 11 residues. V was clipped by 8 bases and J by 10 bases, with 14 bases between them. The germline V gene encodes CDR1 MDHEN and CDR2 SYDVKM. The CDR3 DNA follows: TGTGCCAGCGGAGCGATAGGAAGAGCTTTCTTT. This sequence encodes CASGAIGRAFF.

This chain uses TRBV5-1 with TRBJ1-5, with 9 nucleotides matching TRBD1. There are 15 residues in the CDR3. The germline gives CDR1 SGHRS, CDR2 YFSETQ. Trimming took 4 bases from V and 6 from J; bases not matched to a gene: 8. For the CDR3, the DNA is TGCGCCAGCAGCGCCGGGACAGGGTCTAGTCAGCCCCAGCATTTT. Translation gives CASSAGTGSSQPQHF.

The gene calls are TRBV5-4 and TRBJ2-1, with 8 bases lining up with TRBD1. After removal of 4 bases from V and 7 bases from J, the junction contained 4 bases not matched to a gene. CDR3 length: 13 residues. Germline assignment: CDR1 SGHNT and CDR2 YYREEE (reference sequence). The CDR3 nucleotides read TGTGCCAGCAGCCCGGACAGGGAAAATGAGCAGTTCTTC. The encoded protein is CASSPDRENEQFF.

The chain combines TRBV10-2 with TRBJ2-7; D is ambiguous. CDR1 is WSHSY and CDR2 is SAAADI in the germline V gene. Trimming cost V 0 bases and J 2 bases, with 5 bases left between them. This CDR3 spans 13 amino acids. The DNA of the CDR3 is TGCGCCAGCAGTGAGTCTGGGGCCTACGAGCAGTACTTC. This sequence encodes CASSESGAYEQYF.

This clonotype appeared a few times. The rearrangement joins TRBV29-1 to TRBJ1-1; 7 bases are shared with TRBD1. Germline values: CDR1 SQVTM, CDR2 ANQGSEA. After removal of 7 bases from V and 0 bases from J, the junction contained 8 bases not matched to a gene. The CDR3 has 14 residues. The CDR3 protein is CSAGRDRVNTEAFF. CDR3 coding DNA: TGCAGCGCCGGGCGGGACAGAGTGAACACTGAAGCTTTCTTT.

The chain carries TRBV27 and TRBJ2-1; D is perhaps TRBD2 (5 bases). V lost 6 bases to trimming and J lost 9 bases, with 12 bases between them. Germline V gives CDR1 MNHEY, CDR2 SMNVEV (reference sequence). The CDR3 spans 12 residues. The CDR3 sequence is CASRSSGSEQFF. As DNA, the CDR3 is TGTGCCAGCAGATCATCTGGGAGTGAGCAGTTCTTC.